This TCR beta chain was recorded in a study of T-cell reconstitution after alpha-beta-depleted transplantation in children. Trimming took off 3 bases at V and 0 bases at J, with 9 bases between the two ends. The length of the CDR3 is 14 residues. The germline V gene has CDR1 MDHEN and CDR2 SYDVKM. This clonotype showed up many times. Unique molecular identifiers were used in preparing the TCRbeta library. A single record per CDR3 protein comes from TCRdb applying MiXCR to the PCR reads. The table records roughly 500,000 distinct CDR3 sequences, around 20% of them present only once. The sequences come from PBMCs from the stem cell graft donor, collected from the stem cell graft. The genes are TRBV28 and TRBJ2-7; the D gene is possibly TRBD2 (5 bases). This TCR derives from a human donor who donated a stem cell graft to a child with acute lymphoblastic leukemia. The CDR3: CASSFPGDSYEQYF. The CDR3 DNA follows: TGTGCCAGCAGTTTTCCCGGGGACTCCTACGAGCAGTACTTC.